The TCR beta chain described here comes from a study of T-cell reconstitution after alpha-beta-depleted transplantation in children. This CDR3 is built from 14 residues. The V and J ends lost 1 base and 2 bases respectively, with 9 bases between them. Per the germline V gene, CDR1 is SQVTM and CDR2 is ANQGSEA. Overall study results and limits: After transplant, high TCRbeta diversity at day 60 in some patients arose from surviving recipient T cells and thymic progenitors. Newly produced T cells mostly accounted for T-cell counts and diversity one year post-transplant. Several hundred expanded graft clones reportedly supplied alpha-beta T cells about two months after transplant.

During its preparation, the TCRbeta library received unique molecular identifiers. TCRdb passed the PCR reads through MiXCR, listing each CDR3 protein once. The sample holds approximately 500,000 distinct CDR3 sequences, 27% seen once. This clonotype turned up a few times. The antigen is undetermined. Sequencing was performed on PBMCs, taken before TCRalphabeta/CD19-depleted stem cell transplant. The clonotype originates from a boy under three years old with Wiskott-Aldrich syndrome, due to receive a stem cell transplant. The V gene is TRBV29-1, the J gene TRBJ2-1; D uncertain. CDR3 nucleotides: TGCAGCGTTGAAGGCCCCCGTACCTACAATGAGCAGTTCTTC. Amino acids: CSVEGPRTYNEQFF.